This paragraph covers one TCR beta chain sequence. The data were taken from a study of T cells after somatic rescue of genetic block. CDR1 SEHNR and CDR2 FQNEAQ come from the germline V gene (reference sequence). The CDR3 is 15 amino acids. Deletions cut 4 bases from V and 4 bases from J, with 14 bases between. TCRdb's copy holds only in-frame clones and misses some; the assay was immunoSEQ multiplex PCR. The table shows 68,000 or so clones, with around 93% occurring only once. The chain has TRBV7-9 and TRBJ2-1; D assignment may be TRBD1 or TRBD2 (5 bases each). The sequence derives from a man aged 40-50 years. Sequenced material: peripheral blood mononuclear cells (PBMCs). The CDR3 DNA sequence: TGTGCCAGCAGCTCCGGGACGGATGGTTACAATGAGCAGTTCTTC. This codes for CASSSGTDGYNEQFF.